The 24 T cell receptor beta chains below come from one sample, sequenced in a study of T-cell reconstitution after alpha-beta-depleted transplantation in children. Study-wide findings and caveats: T-cell counts and diversity were attributed mostly to newly produced T cells one year after transplant.

Their recognized antigens are unknown. Preparation of the TCRbeta library was carried out with unique molecular identifiers. TCRdb reprocessed the PCR reads via MiXCR and lists one record per CDR3 protein. Seen here are some 300,000 distinct CDR3 sequences, less than 9.5% observed once, and the top ten hold approximately 8.6%. The input for sequencing was peripheral blood, taken 360 days after TCRalphabeta/CD19-depleted stem cell transplant. The origin of the receptors is a female patient between 2 and 15 years old who had a stem cell transplant for Fanconi anemia, so the T cells may come from the graft donor.

This clonotype came up many times. This sequence joins TRBV6-5 and TRBJ2-7; D might be TRBD2 (6 bases). Trimming took 0 bases from V and 3 from J, leaving 18 bases between them. In germline, CDR1 is MNHEY, CDR2 SVGAGI. The CDR3 has 17 residues. CDR3 nucleotides: TGTGCCAGCAGTTACTCGAATTGGGGGGACCCTATCTACGAGCAGTACGTC. Translated, it gives CASSYSNWGDPIYEQYV.

The rearrangement joins TRBV27 to TRBJ2-1, with 9 bases matching TRBD2. Unmatched junction bases numbered 17, after V lost 5 bases and J lost 3 bases. The CDR3 consists of 19 residues. Germline V gene lookup returns CDR1 MNHEY and CDR2 SMNVEV (reference sequence). The CDR3 bases are TGTGCCAGCAGTCCCGCAAGGGTGGCGGGAGGGCCTTACTACAATGAGCAGTTCTTC. It encodes CASSPARVAGGPYYNEQFF.

This clonotype occurred many times. V is TRBV5-1 and J is TRBJ2-1; 11 nucleotides agree with TRBD2. CDR1 is SGHRS and CDR2 is YFSETQ in the germline V gene. V was pared by 0 bases and J by 10 bases, with 3 bases of the junction left unmatched. This CDR3 region has 14 residues. CDR3 sequence: CASSLARTSGEQFF. CDR3 DNA: TGCGCCAGCAGCTTGGCAAGGACTAGCGGGGAGCAGTTCTTC.

This clonotype was detected a few times. As DNA, the CDR3 is TGCAGTGCAAGTAAGGGAACCGGGGAGCTGTTTTTT. Translating it yields CSASKGTGELFF. The genes are TRBV20-1 and TRBJ2-2; no clear D. Germline CDR1 and CDR2: DFQATT and SNEGSKA (reference sequence). The CDR3 consists of 12 residues. The germline V and J ends were trimmed by 6 bases and 5 bases, with 10 bases remaining between them.

This clonotype was seen ten or more times. The chain has TRBV6-5 and TRBJ2-3, with 12 positions matching TRBD2. Germline trimming cut 2 bases from V and 2 bases from J; bases unmatched to any gene: 11. Germline-derived CDR1 and CDR2 are MNHEY and SVGAGI. The CDR3 is 19 amino acids. CDR3 region: CASSYHPLAGGPPTDTQYF. CDR3 coding DNA: TGTGCCAGCAGTTACCATCCGCTAGCGGGAGGGCCCCCCACAGATACGCAGTATTTT.

The rearrangement links TRBV7-9 to TRBJ2-7; 14 bases map to TRBD2. Germline CDR1 SEHNR, CDR2 FQNEAQ (reference sequence). The CDR3 consists of 16 residues. J lost 2 bases, V lost 1 base, and 1 base had no gene match. The CDR3 region has the DNA TGTGCCAGCAGCTTAGGGGGACTAGCGGGGGCCTACGAGCAGTACTTC. Translating it yields CASSLGGLAGAYEQYF.

This clonotype was picked up many times. The chain recombines TRBV5-6 with TRBJ2-1; 10 bases are a match to TRBD1. CDR3 length: 15 residues. Germline values: CDR1 SGHDT, CDR2 YYEEEE. With V trimmed by 5 bases and J by 7 bases, 9 bases remained unmatched. The CDR3 loop reads CASSFGTGEGNEQFF. In DNA form, the CDR3 reads TGTGCCAGCAGTTTTGGGACAGGGGAAGGAAATGAGCAGTTCTTC. The complete variable domain, with remaining parts taken from reference TRBV5-6 and TRBJ2-1, reads DAGVTQSPTHLIKTRGQQVTLRCSPKSGHDTVSWYQQALGQGPQFIFQYYEEEERQRGNFPDRFSGHQFPNYSSELNVNALLLGDSALYLCASSFGTGEGNEQFFGPGTRLTVL.

About this clonotype: No conserved phenylalanine or tryptophan is present at the end of the CDR3, so a read error is the likely explanation. The V call is TRBV3-1, the J call TRBJ2-6, with 8 positions matching TRBD1. This CDR3 has 19 residues. With V trimmed by 0 bases and J by 3 bases, 10 bases remained unmatched. CDR1 is LGHDT, CDR2 YNNKEL, per germline (reference sequence). The CDR3 DNA reads TGTGCCAGCAGCCAAGATCTTAGGACAGGGAGGTATGGGGCCAACGTCCTGACTGTC. It is translated as CASSQDLRTGRYGANVLTV.

This clonotype was detected ten times or more. The chain couples TRBV20-1 to TRBJ2-3; 11 positions match TRBD1. The V gene's germline CDR1 is DFQATT and CDR2 SNEGSKA (reference sequence). The CDR3 covers 18 residues. With V trimmed by 5 bases and J by 1 base, 14 bases remained unmatched. The CDR3 loop is CSAGRRDRGLPGTDTQYF. CDR3 bases: TGCAGTGCTGGAAGACGGGACAGGGGGTTACCCGGCACAGATACGCAGTATTTT.

This clonotype was found many times. V is TRBV25-1 and J is TRBJ2-6; tentatively, D is TRBD1 or TRBD2 (5 bases each). CDR1 is MGHDK and CDR2 is SYGVNS in the germline V gene. The CDR3 spans 17 residues. V lost 2 bases, J lost 1 base, and 12 bases lay in between. CDR3 amino acids: CASSERGALSGANVLTF. Written as DNA, the CDR3 is TGTGCCAGCAGTGAACGAGGGGCTCTATCTGGGGCCAACGTCCTGACTTTC. The full variable domain, completed using reference TRBV25-1 and TRBJ2-6, is EADIYQTPRYLVIGTGKKITLECSQTMGHDKMYWYQQDPGMELHLIHYSYGVNSTEKGDLSSESTVSRIRTEHFPLTLESARPSHTSQYLCASSERGALSGANVLTFGAGSRLTVL.

With regard to this clonotype: The CDR3 does not close with the conserved phenylalanine or tryptophan, likely indicating a read error. V gene TRBV5-5 combines with J gene TRBJ2-1; tentative D call: TRBD1 (8 bases). V was clipped by 3 bases and J by 5 bases, with 15 bases between them. The CDR3 length is 15 residues. Germline values: CDR1 SGHKS, CDR2 YYEKEE (reference sequence). This CDR3 reads CASSSRQGRDNEQFC. The CDR3 region has the DNA TGTGCCAGCAGCTCCAGACAGGGGAGGGACAATGAGCAGTTCTGC.

V gene TRBV7-9 combines with J gene TRBJ2-7, with 7 bases lining up with TRBD1. J gave up 3 bases and V 1 base, and 6 bases lay outside the gene matches. Germline V gene sequence: CDR1 SEHNR, CDR2 FQNEAQ (reference sequence). This CDR3 spans 15 amino acids. The CDR3 loop reads CASSLGETGLYEQYV. The CDR3 nucleotides are TGTGCCAGCAGCTTAGGGGAGACAGGGCTCTACGAGCAGTACGTC.

This clonotype was found many times. This sequence joins TRBV18 and TRBJ2-7, with 12 nucleotides matching TRBD2. The germline V gene encodes CDR1 KGHSH and CDR2 LQKENI. The CDR3 covers 15 residues. The V gene end was trimmed by 2 bases and the J gene end by 3 bases; junction bases not matched to a gene: 2. CDR3 loop: CASSPTSGGFYEQYV. For the CDR3, the DNA is TGTGCCAGCTCACCAACTAGCGGGGGGTTCTACGAGCAGTACGTC.

This clonotype has ten or more counts. The rearrangement joins TRBV28 to TRBJ2-3, with 10 bases fitting TRBD2. CDR3 length: 20 residues. Germline V gene lookup returns CDR1 MDHEN and CDR2 SYDVKM. J lost 0 bases, V lost 2 bases, and 14 bases had no gene match. The CDR3 spells CASSLPEGLTSGPSTDTQYF. The CDR3 nucleotides read TGTGCCAGCAGTTTACCCGAGGGGCTGACTAGCGGGCCAAGCACAGATACGCAGTATTTT. Together with reference TRBV28 and TRBJ2-3, the CDR3 gives the full variable domain: DVKVTQSSRYLVKRTGEKVFLECVQDMDHENMFWYRQDPGLGLRLIYFSYDVKMKEKGDIPEGYSVSREKKERFSLILESASTNQTSMYLCASSLPEGLTSGPSTDTQYFGPGTRLTVL.

This clonotype was detected a few times. This rearrangement joins TRBV9 to TRBJ2-3, with D perhaps TRBD1 or TRBD2 (6 bases each). Germline V gene sequence: CDR1 SGDLS, CDR2 YYNGEE. The V end lost 4 bases, the J end lost 1 base, and 16 bases lay between the germline ends. The length of the CDR3 is 16 residues. The CDR3 region has the DNA TGTGCCAGCAGCCGCACGGAGGGGGAGGGCACAGATACGCAGTATTTT. Translation gives CASSRTEGEGTDTQYF. Supplemented by reference TRBV9 and TRBJ2-3, the full variable domain reads DSGVTQTPKHLITATGQRVTLRCSPRSGDLSVYWYQQSLDQGLQFLIQYYNGEERAKGNILERFSAQQFPDLHSELNLSSLELGDSALYFCASSRTEGEGTDTQYFGPGTRLTVL.

This clonotype came up many times. This rearrangement joins TRBV10-3 to TRBJ2-5; D possibly matches TRBD1 or TRBD2 (5 bases each). Germline CDR1 is ENHRY and CDR2 is SYGVKD. The V end lost 2 bases, the J end lost 1 base, and 11 bases lay between the germline ends. CDR3 length: 15 amino acids. The CDR3 region has the DNA TGTGCCATCAGTGAGACTCGGGGCAGCCAAGAGACCCAGTACTTC. Translated, it gives CAISETRGSQETQYF.

This clonotype appeared many times. The chain joins TRBV5-1 to TRBJ1-1; D is perhaps TRBD1 (5 bases). The CDR3 totals 14 residues. Germline V CDR1 and CDR2: SGHRS, YFSETQ. The V gene lost 2 bases and the J gene lost 3 bases, with 11 bases spanning the gap. The CDR3 loop reads CASSFEGVDTEAFF. CDR3 DNA: TGCGCCAGCAGCTTTGAAGGGGTAGACACTGAAGCTTTCTTT.

This clonotype occurred a few times. The gene calls are TRBV27 and TRBJ2-2, with 10 nucleotides matching TRBD2. The V and J ends lost 2 bases and 7 bases, in that order; junction bases with no gene match: 4. The germline V gene has CDR1 MNHEY and CDR2 SMNVEV (reference sequence). This CDR3 region has 15 residues. CDR3 sequence reads: CASSLGTSVIGELFF. The CDR3 DNA sequence: TGTGCCAGCAGTTTAGGGACTAGCGTAATCGGGGAGCTGTTTTTT.

This clonotype was seen repeatedly, ten times or more. The V and J genes are TRBV28 and TRBJ2-3, with D tentatively TRBD2 (5 bases). Trimming shortened V by 5 bases and J by 4 bases, and 7 bases separated the two germline ends. This CDR3 is built from 12 residues. The germline CDR1 and CDR2 sequences are MDHEN and SYDVKM. In DNA form, the CDR3 reads TGTGCCAGCAGTCTAGCCTCAGATACGCAGTATTTT. It yields the protein CASSLASDTQYF.

This clonotype was seen many times. The J gene is TRBJ1-6, the V gene TRBV12-3 or TRBV12-4, with D maybe TRBD1 (5 bases). Deletions cut 3 bases from V and 5 bases from J, with 11 bases between. The CDR3 sequence is 15 residues long. The CDR3 sequence is CASSLMGPNNSPLHF. The CDR3 coding sequence is TGTGCCAGCAGTTTGATGGGACCGAATAATTCACCCCTCCACTTT.

This clonotype was detected many times. J is TRBJ2-7 and V is TRBV5-1; 9 positions match TRBD1. CDR1 SGHRS and CDR2 YFSETQ come from the germline V gene. This CDR3 has 14 amino acids. The V and J ends lost 4 bases and 5 bases, in that order; junction bases with no gene match: 7. The chain's CDR3 is CASSLGQGSDEQYF. The CDR3 DNA sequence: TGCGCCAGCAGCCTGGGACAGGGTAGCGACGAGCAGTACTTC.

This clonotype occurred a few times. The gene calls are TRBV20-1 and TRBJ2-3, with D perhaps TRBD2 (6 bases). Germline CDR1 is DFQATT and CDR2 is SNEGSKA (reference sequence). Deletions cut 6 bases from V and 1 base from J, with 23 bases between. The CDR3 runs 17 residues. The CDR3 bases are TGCAGTGCCCTACGGGGCGGGGCGGTGTCTGGCACAGATACGCAGTATTTT. Translated, it gives CSALRGGAVSGTDTQYF.

This clonotype was seen repeatedly, ten times or more. The chain links TRBV20-1 to TRBJ1-2; 10 nucleotides line up with TRBD1. CDR3 length equals 17 residues. Germline V lookup: CDR1 DFQATT, CDR2 SNEGSKA (reference sequence). The V gene end was trimmed by 4 bases and the J gene end by 1 base; junction bases not matched to a gene: 12. In DNA form, the CDR3 reads TGCAGTGCTACCCGGGACAGGGGCATGGTGGTTAACTATGGCTACACCTTC. Encoded protein: CSATRDRGMVVNYGYTF.

This clonotype was detected ten times or more. The chain uses TRBV3-1 and TRBJ2-1; a possible D gene is TRBD2 (5 bases). Germline CDR1 is LGHDT and CDR2 is YNNKEL (reference sequence). This CDR3 has 12 residues. Trimming stripped 2 bases from V and 9 bases from J, with 8 bases between. The CDR3: CASSQWAGEQFF. The CDR3 coding sequence is TGTGCCAGCAGCCAATGGGCGGGTGAGCAGTTCTTC.